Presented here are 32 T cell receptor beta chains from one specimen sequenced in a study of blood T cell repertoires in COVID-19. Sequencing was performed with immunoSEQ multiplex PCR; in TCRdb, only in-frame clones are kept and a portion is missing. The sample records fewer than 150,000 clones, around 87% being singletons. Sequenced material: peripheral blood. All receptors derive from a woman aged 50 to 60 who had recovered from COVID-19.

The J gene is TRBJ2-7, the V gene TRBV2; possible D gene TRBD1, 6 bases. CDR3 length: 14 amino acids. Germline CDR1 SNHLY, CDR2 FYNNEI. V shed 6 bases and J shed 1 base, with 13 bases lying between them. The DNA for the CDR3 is TGTGCCAGCAGGCCGGGACACGCTTCCTACGAGCAGTACTTC. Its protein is CASRPGHASYEQYF.

DNA of the CDR3: TGTGCCAGCAGCGGCAGGGTCTATAATTCACCCCTCCACTTT. Its translation: CASSGRVYNSPLHF. The rearrangement links TRBV11-2 to TRBJ1-6, with D maybe TRBD1 (5 bases). V was pared by 5 bases and J by 3 bases, with 8 bases between. Germline assignment: CDR1 SGHAT and CDR2 FQNNGV. The CDR3 runs 14 residues.

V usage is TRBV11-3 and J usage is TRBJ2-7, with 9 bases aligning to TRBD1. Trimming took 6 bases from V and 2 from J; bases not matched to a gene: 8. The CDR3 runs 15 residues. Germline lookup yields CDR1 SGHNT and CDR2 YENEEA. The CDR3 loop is CASRNGTGRTYEQYF. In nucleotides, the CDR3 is TGTGCCAGCAGAAACGGGACAGGGCGCACCTACGAGCAGTACTTC.

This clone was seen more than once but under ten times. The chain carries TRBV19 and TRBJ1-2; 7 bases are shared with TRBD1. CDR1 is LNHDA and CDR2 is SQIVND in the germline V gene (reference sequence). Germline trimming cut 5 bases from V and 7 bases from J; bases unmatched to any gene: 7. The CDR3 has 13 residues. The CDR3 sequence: CASSPQGVIGYTF. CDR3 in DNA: TGTGCCAGTAGTCCTCAGGGGGTAATTGGCTACACCTTC.

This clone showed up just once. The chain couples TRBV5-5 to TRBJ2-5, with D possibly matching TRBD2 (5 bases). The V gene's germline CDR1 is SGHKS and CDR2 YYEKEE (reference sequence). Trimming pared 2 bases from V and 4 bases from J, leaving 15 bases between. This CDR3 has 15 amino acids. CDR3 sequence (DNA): TGTGCCAGCAGCTTAATGGGTCCTAGCTCAGAGACCCAGTACTTC. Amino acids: CASSLMGPSSETQYF.

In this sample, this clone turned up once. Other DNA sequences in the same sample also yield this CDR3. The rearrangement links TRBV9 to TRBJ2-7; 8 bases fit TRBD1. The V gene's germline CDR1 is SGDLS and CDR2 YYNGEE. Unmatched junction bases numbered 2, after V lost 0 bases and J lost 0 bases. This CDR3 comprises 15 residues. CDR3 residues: CASSVGTGGSYEQYF. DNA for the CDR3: TGTGCCAGCAGCGTAGGTACAGGGGGCTCCTACGAGCAGTACTTC. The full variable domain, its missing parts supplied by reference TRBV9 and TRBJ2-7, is DSGVTQTPKHLITATGQRVTLRCSPRSGDLSVYWYQQSLDQGLQFLIQYYNGEERAKGNILERFSAQQFPDLHSELNLSSLELGDSALYFCASSVGTGGSYEQYFGPGTRLTVT.

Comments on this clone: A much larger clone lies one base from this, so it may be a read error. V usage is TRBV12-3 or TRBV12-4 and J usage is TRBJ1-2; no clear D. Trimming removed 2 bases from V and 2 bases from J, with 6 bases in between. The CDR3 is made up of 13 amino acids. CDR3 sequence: CASSLNRNYGYTF. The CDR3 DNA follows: TGTGCCAGCAGTTTAAACAGAAACTATGGCTACACCTTC.

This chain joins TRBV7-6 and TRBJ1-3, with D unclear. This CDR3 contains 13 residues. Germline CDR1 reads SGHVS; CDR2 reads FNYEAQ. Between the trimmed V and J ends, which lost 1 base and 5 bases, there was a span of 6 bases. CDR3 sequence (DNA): TGTGCCAGCAGCTTAGATTTTAGAAACACCATATATTTT. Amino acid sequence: CASSLDFRNTIYF.

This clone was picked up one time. The CDR3 DNA follows: TGTGCCAGCAGCTACCCGGGACAGGGGACTGAAGCTTTCTTT. This gives the protein CASSYPGQGTEAFF. The rearrangement uses TRBV7-9 and TRBJ1-1; 10 bases match TRBD1. There are 14 residues in the CDR3. V shed 4 bases and J 5 bases; nucleotides not matched to a gene: 4. Germline V lookup: CDR1 SEHNR, CDR2 FQNEAQ (reference sequence).

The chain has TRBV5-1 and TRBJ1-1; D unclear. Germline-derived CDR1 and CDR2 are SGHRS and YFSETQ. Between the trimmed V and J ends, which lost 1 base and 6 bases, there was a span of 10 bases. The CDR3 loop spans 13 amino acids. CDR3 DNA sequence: TGCGCCAGCAGCTTGATAGGGAGATCTGAAGCTTTCTTT. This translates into CASSLIGRSEAFF.

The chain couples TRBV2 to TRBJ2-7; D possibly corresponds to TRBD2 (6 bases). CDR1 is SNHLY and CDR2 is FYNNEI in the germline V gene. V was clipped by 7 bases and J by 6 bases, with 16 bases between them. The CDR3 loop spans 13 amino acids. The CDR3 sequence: CASTEGPGVEQYF. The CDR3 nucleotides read TGTGCCAGCACGGAGGGACCGGGTGTCGAGCAGTACTTC.

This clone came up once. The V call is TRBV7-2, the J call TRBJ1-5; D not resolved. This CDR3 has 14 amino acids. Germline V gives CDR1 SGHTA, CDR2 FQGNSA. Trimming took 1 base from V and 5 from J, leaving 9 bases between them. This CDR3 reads CASSLGGGYQPQHF. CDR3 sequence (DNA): TGTGCCAGCAGCTTAGGTGGAGGGTATCAGCCCCAGCATTTT.

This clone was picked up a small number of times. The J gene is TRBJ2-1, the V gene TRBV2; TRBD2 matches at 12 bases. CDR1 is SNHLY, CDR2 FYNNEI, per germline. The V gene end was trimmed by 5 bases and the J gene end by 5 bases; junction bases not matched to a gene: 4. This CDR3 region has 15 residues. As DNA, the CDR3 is TGTGCCAGCAGTCGGACTAGCGGGATTGACAATGAGCAGTTCTTC. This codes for CASSRTSGIDNEQFF.

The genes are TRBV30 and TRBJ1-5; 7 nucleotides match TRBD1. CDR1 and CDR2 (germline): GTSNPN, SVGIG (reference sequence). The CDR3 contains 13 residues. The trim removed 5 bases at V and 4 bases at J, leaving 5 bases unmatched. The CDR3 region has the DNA TGTGCCTGGGGGGCAGGGGGGAATCAGCCCCAGCATTTT. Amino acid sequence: CAWGAGGNQPQHF.

CDR3 protein: CASSLPPRTKLFF. CDR3 in DNA: TGTGCCAGCAGCTTACCACCCAGAACAAAACTGTTTTTT. The chain has TRBV7-2 and TRBJ1-4, with D hard to call. CDR1 and CDR2 (germline): SGHTA, FQGNSA. V dropped 2 bases and J dropped 10 bases, with 11 bases sitting between them. The CDR3 sequence is 13 residues long. Filled out from reference TRBV7-2 and TRBJ1-4, the complete variable domain reads GAGVSQSPSNKVTEKGKDVELRCDPISGHTALYWYRQSLGQGLEFLIYFQGNSAPDKSGLPSDRFSAERTGGSVSTLTIQRTQQEDSAVYLCASSLPPRTKLFFGSGTQLSVL.

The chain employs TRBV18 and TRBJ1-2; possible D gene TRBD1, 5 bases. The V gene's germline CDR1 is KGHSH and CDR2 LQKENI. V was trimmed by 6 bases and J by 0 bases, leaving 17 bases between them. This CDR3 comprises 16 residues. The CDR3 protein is CASSPNGRQTNYGYTF. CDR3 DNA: TGTGCCAGCTCCCCCAATGGACGACAGACTAACTATGGCTACACCTTC.

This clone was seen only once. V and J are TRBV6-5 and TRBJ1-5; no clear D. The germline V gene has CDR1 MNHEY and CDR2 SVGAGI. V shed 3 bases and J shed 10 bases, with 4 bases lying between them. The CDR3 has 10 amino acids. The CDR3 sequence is CASSYNPQHF. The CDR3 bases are TGTGCCAGCAGTTATAATCCCCAGCATTTT.

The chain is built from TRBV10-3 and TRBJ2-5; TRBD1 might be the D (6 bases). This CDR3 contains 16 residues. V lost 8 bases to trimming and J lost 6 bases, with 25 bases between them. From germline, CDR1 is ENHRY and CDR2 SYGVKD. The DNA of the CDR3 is TGTGCCATCCTCGGGCAGGGGCAGGGGTGGGTGAAGACCCAGTACTTC. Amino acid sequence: CAILGQGQGWVKTQYF.

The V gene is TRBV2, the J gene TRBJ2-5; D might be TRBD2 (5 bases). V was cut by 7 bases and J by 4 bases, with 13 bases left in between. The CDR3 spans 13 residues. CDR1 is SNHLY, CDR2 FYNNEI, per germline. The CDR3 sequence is CASTRGPRETQYF. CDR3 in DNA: TGTGCCAGCACCCGAGGGCCTAGAGAGACCCAGTACTTC.

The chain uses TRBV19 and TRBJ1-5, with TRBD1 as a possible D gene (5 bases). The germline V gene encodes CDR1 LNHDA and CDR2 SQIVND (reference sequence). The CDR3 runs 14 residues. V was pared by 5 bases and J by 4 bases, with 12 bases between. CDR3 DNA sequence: TGTGCCAGTAGTCGGAGGGACGTGAATCAGCCCCAGCATTTT. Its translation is CASSRRDVNQPQHF.

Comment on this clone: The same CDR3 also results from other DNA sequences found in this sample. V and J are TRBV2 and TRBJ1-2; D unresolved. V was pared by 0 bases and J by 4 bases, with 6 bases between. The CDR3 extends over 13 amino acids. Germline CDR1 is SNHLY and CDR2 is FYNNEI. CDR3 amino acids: CASSEAPVYGYTF. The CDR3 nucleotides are TGTGCCAGCAGTGAAGCGCCGGTCTATGGCTACACCTTC.

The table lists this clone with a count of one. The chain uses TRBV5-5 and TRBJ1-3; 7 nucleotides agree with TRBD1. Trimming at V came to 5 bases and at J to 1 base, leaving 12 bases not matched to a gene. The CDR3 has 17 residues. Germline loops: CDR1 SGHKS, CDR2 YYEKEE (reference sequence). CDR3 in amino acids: CASSLNRDRRSGNTIYF. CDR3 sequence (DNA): TGTGCCAGCAGTCTTAACCGGGACAGAAGATCTGGAAACACCATATATTTT. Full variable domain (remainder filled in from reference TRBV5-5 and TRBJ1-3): DAGVTQSPTHLIKTRGQQVTLRCSPISGHKSVSWYQQVLGQGPQFIFQYYEKEERGRGNFPDRFSARQFPNYSSELNVNALLLGDSALYLCASSLNRDRRSGNTIYFGEGSWLTVV.

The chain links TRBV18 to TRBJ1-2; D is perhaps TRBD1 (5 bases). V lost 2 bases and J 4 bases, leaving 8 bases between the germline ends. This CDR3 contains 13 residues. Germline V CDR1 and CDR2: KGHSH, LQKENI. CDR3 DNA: TGTGCCAGCTCACCAGACAGTACCTATGGCTACACCTTC. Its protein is CASSPDSTYGYTF.

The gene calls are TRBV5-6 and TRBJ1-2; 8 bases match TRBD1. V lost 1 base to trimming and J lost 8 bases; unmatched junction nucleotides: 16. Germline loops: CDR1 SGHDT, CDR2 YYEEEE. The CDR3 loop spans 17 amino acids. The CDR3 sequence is CASSLRGQGTVLGGYTF. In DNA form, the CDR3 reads TGTGCCAGCAGCTTGCGAGGACAGGGAACGGTTTTGGGGGGCTACACCTTC.

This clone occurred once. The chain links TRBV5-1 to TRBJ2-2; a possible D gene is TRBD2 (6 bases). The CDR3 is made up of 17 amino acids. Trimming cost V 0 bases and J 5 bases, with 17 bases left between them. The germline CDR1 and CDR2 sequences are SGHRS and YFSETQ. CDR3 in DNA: TGCGCCAGCAGCTTGGGGATCGGAGGGTCGGTTACCGGGGAGCTGTTTTTT. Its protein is CASSLGIGGSVTGELFF.

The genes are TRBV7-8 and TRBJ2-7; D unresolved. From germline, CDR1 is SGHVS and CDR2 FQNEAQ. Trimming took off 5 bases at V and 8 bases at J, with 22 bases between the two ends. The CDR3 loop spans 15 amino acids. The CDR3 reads CASSARRVDLGKQYF. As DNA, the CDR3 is TGTGCCAGCAGCGCCCGGCGAGTAGACCTAGGAAAGCAGTACTTC.

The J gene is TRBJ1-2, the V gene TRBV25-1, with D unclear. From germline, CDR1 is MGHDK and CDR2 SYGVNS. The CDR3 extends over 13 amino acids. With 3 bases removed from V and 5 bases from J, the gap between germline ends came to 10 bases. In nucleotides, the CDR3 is TGTGCCAGCAGTGACCTACAGAGATATGGCTACACCTTC. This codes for CASSDLQRYGYTF.

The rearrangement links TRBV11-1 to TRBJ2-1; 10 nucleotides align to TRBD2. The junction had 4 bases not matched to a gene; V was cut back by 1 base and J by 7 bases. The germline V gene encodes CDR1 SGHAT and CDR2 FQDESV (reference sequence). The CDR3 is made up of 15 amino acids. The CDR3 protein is CASSLELAGVNEQFF. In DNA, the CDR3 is TGTGCCAGCAGCTTAGAGCTAGCGGGGGTTAATGAGCAGTTCTTC.

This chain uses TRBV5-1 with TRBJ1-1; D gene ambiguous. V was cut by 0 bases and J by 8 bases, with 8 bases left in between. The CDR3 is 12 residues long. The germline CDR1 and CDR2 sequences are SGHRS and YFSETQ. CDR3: CASSLVSQEAFF. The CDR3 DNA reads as TGCGCCAGCAGCTTGGTCAGTCAAGAAGCTTTCTTT.

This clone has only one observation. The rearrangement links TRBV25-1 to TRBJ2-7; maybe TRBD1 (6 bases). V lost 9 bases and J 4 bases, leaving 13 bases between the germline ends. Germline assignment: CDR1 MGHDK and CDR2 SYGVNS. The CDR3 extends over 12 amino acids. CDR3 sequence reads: CASQGQIYEQYF. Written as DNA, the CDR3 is TGTGCCAGTCAGGGGCAGATTTACGAGCAGTACTTC.

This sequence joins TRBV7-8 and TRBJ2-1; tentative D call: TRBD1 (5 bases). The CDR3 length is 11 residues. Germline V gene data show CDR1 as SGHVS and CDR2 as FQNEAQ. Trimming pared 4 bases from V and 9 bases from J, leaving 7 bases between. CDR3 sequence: CASSSRGEQFF. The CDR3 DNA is TGTGCCAGCAGCTCAAGGGGTGAGCAGTTCTTC.

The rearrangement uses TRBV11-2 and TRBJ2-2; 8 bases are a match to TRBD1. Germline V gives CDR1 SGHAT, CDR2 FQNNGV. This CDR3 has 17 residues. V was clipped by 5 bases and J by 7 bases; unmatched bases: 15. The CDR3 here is CASSPTPAGGQGGELFF. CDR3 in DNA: TGTGCCAGCAGCCCCACGCCGGCAGGGGGCCAGGGCGGGGAGCTGTTTTTT. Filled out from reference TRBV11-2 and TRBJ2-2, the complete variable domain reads EAGVAQSPRYKIIEKRQSVAFWCNPISGHATLYWYQQILGQGPKLLIQFQNNGVVDDSQLPKDRFSAERLKGVDSTLKIQPAKLEDSAVYLCASSPTPAGGQGGELFFGEGSRLTVL.